These 9 T cell receptor beta chains originate from one sample sequenced in a study of T cells after yellow fever vaccination. TCRdb recomputed calls from the 5' RACE reads with MiXCR, one row per CDR3 protein. This table has 20,000 to 30,000 distinct CDR3 sequences, approximately 5% appearing once. Sequencing was performed on PBMCs, either bulk or a sorted T-cell subset (CD4+, CD8+, memory, or dextramer-sorted; not recorded which), taken 15 days after the yellow fever booster vaccination. Source of these receptors: a man aged 30 to 45 who received the YFV17D yellow fever vaccine.

Many counts were recorded for this clonotype. CDR3 residues: CASSGLAGGYEQYF. The CDR3 DNA is TGTGCCAGCAGCGGGCTAGCGGGAGGCTACGAGCAGTACTTC. J is TRBJ2-7 and V is TRBV9, with 11 positions matching TRBD2. V gave up 3 bases and J gave up 3 bases; unmatched junction bases: 2. This CDR3 comprises 14 residues. Germline loops: CDR1 SGDLS, CDR2 YYNGEE. The full variable domain, completed using reference TRBV9 and TRBJ2-7, is DSGVTQTPKHLITATGQRVTLRCSPRSGDLSVYWYQQSLDQGLQFLIQYYNGEERAKGNILERFSAQQFPDLHSELNLSSLELGDSALYFCASSGLAGGYEQYFGPGTRLTVT.

This clonotype was recorded many times. This chain connects TRBV11-2 to TRBJ2-1; D gene uncertain. The CDR3 is 14 residues long. From germline, CDR1 is SGHAT and CDR2 FQNNGV. Deletions cut 6 bases from V and 0 bases from J, with 9 bases between. The CDR3 DNA follows: TGTGCCAGCAGTCAGGAGAGCTCCTACAATGAGCAGTTCTTC. It is translated as CASSQESSYNEQFF.

Ten or more counts support this clonotype. The chain links TRBV5-1 to TRBJ2-1; the match to TRBD1 covers 7 bases. CDR3 length: 14 amino acids. V gave up 6 bases and J gave up 4 bases; unmatched junction bases: 7. Germline V lookup: CDR1 SGHRS, CDR2 YFSETQ. CDR3: CASNRDSPYNEQFF. The DNA for the CDR3 is TGCGCCAGCAACAGGGACAGCCCTTACAATGAGCAGTTCTTC.

A word on this clonotype: Sequence at one end of the junction differs from germline and may be a read error. The V and J genes are TRBV5-4 and TRBJ2-5; the match to TRBD2 covers 13 bases. CDR1 and CDR2 (germline): SGHNT, YYREEE (reference sequence). The CDR3 loop spans 18 amino acids. In DNA, the CDR3 is TGTGCCATCAGCGCACGGACTAGCGGGAGAGGAGGCCAAGAGACCCAGTACTTC. Its protein product is CAISARTSGRGGQETQYF.

The sample holds many counts of this clonotype. The chain is built from TRBV2 and TRBJ2-2, with TRBD2 matching 11 bases. The trim removed 6 bases at V and 4 bases at J, leaving 4 bases unmatched. This CDR3 spans 15 amino acids. The germline CDR1 and CDR2 sequences are SNHLY and FYNNEI. The CDR3 DNA follows: TGTGCCAGCAGGGGGACTAGCGGAGCCACCGGGGAGCTGTTTTTT. This encodes CASRGTSGATGELFF.

This clonotype was detected ten times or more. V is TRBV15 and J is TRBJ2-3; D not certain. The CDR3 runs 12 residues. V was pared by 0 bases and J by 5 bases, with 3 bases between. The germline gives CDR1 LNHNV, CDR2 YYDKDF (reference sequence). The CDR3 region is CATSRDLDTQYF. The CDR3 region has the DNA TGTGCCACCAGCAGAGATTTAGATACGCAGTATTTT. Supplemented by reference TRBV15 and TRBJ2-3, the full variable domain reads DAMVIQNPRYQVTQFGKPVTLSCSQTLNHNVMYWYQQKSSQAPKLLFHYYDKDFNNEADTPDNFQSRRPNTSFCFLDIRSPGLGDTAMYLCATSRDLDTQYFGPGTRLTVL.

This clonotype has ten or more counts. The chain combines TRBV6-6 with TRBJ2-5, with 7 bases that match TRBD2. The length of the CDR3 is 22 residues. The V gene end was trimmed by 2 bases and the J gene end by 6 bases; junction bases not matched to a gene: 30. Germline loops: CDR1 MNHNY, CDR2 SVGAGI (reference sequence). CDR3 in DNA: TGTGCCAGCAGTTACGGGGAAACCAGTCGGCTAGCGGATGCCCGTCGAGGGAAGACCCAGTACTTC. Encoded protein: CASSYGETSRLADARRGKTQYF.

A few counts support this clonotype. This chain uses TRBV12-5 with TRBJ2-2, with 10 bases matching TRBD1. Germline loops: CDR1 LGHNT, CDR2 FRNRAP. The CDR3 sequence is 15 residues long. V lost 4 bases and J lost 5; bases outside the gene matches: 4. The CDR3, as DNA: TGTGCTAGTGGTTGGGACAGGGGCAGAACCGGGGAGCTGTTTTTT. Its translation: CASGWDRGRTGELFF.

This clonotype was counted many times. The chain is built from TRBV5-1 and TRBJ1-3, with a tentative D call TRBD1 (6 bases). Per the germline V gene, CDR1 is SGHRS and CDR2 is YFSETQ. CDR3 size: 15 residues. V shed 3 bases and J shed 4 bases, with 14 bases lying between them. The CDR3 DNA is TGCGCCAGCAGCTCCCAGGGGAACTTCGGAAACACCATATATTTT. Translated, it gives CASSSQGNFGNTIYF.